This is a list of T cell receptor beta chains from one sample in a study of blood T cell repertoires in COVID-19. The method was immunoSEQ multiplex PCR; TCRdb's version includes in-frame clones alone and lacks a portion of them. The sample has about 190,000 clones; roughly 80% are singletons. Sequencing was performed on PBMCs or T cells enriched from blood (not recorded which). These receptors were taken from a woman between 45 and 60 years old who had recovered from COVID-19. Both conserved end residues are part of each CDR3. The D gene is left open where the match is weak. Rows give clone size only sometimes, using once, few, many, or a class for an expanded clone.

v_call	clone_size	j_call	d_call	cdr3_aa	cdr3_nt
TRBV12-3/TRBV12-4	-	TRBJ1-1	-	CASSLGASTEAFF	TGTGCCAGCAGTTTAGGGGCGAGCACTGAAGCTTTCTTT
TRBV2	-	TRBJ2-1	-	CASSEYRVYNEQFF	TGTGCCAGCAGTGAATATCGTGTCTACAATGAGCAGTTCTTC
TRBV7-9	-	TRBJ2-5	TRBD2	CASSLARASGTQTQYF	TGTGCCAGCAGCTTAGCTCGGGCTAGCGGGACCCAGACCCAGTACTTC
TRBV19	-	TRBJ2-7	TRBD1	CASSNPPGTGGHEQYF	TGTGCCAGTAGTAACCCCCCGGGGACAGGGGGCCACGAGCAGTACTTC
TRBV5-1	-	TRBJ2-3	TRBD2	CASSLALAGVSTDTQYF	TGCGCCAGCAGCTTGGCCTTAGCGGGAGTCAGCACAGATACGCAGTATTTT
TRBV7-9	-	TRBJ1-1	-	CASSLGIKAESTEAFF	TGTGCCAGCAGCCTAGGTATCAAGGCGGAATCCACTGAAGCTTTCTTT
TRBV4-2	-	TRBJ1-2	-	CASSQVAGNYGYTF	TGTGCCAGCAGCCAAGTCGCCGGGAACTATGGCTACACCTTC
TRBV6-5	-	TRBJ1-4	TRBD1	CASSYSRTGDTKLFF	TGTGCCAGCAGTTACTCCCGGACAGGGGACACGAAACTGTTTTTT
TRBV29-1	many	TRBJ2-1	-	CSVEDGGFTSYNEQFF	TGCAGCGTTGAAGACGGGGGTTTTACGTCCTACAATGAGCAGTTCTTC
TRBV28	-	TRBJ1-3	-	CASTPAGGSGNTIYF	TGTGCCAGCACCCCGGCCGGGGGCTCTGGAAACACCATATATTTT
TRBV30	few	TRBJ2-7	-	CAWSQRILDEQYF	TGTGCCTGGAGTCAGCGGATCCTAGACGAGCAGTACTTC
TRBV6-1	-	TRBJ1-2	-	CASSEGLNKSKRGYTF	TGTGCCAGCAGTGAGGGCCTTAATAAGAGCAAGCGGGGCTACACCTTC
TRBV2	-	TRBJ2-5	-	CASSGPQGGTQYF	TGTGCCAGCAGTGGGCCGCAGGGGGGGACCCAGTACTTC
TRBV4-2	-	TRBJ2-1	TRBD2	CASSQGVAGPQGNEQFF	TGTGCCAGCAGCCAAGGGGTAGCGGGACCCCAAGGGAATGAGCAGTTCTTC
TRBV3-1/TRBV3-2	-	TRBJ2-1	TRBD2	CASSQGNGRLQNEQFF	TGTGCCAGCAGCCAAGGGAACGGGAGGCTCCAAAATGAGCAGTTCTTC
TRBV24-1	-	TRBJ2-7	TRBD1	CATSGQGFHEQYF	TGTGCCACCAGTGGACAGGGTTTCCACGAGCAGTACTTC
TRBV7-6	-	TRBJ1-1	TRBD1	CASSLETGITEAFF	TGTGCCAGCAGCTTAGAGACAGGGATCACTGAAGCTTTCTTT
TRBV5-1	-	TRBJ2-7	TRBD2	CASSLGHTGTSGANPNF	TGCGCCAGCAGCTTGGGCCACACCGGGACTAGCGGGGCCAACCCCAACTTC
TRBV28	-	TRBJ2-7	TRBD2	CASSPQSSGSPYEQYF	TGTGCCAGCAGTCCACAGTCTAGCGGGTCTCCCTACGAGCAGTACTTC
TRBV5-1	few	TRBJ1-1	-	CASSPTPGVTEAFF	TGCGCCAGCAGCCCAACCCCAGGGGTCACTGAAGCTTTCTTT
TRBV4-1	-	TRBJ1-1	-	CASRHAAGDMNTEAFF	TGCGCCAGCAGACATGCGGCGGGGGATATGAACACTGAAGCTTTCTTT
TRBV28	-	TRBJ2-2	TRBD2	CASSLLKLLAGDTGELFF	TGTGCCAGCAGTTTATTGAAACTACTAGCGGGGGACACCGGGGAGCTGTTTTTT
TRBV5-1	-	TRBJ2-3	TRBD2	CASRRLAASTDTQYF	TGCGCCAGCCGCCGACTAGCGGCTAGCACAGATACGCAGTATTTT
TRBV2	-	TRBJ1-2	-	CARGQDINYGYTF	TGTGCCAGGGGACAAGACATTAACTATGGCTACACCTTC
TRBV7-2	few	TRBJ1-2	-	CASSMDNIYGYTF	TGTGCCAGCAGCATGGACAATATCTATGGCTACACCTTC
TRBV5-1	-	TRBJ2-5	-	CASTETARETQYF	TGCGCCAGCACCGAGACAGCGAGGGAGACCCAGTACTTC
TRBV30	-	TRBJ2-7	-	CAWREDSYEQYF	TGTGCCTGGAGGGAGGACAGCTACGAGCAGTACTTC
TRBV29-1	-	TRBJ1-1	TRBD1	CSVSNRGNKDTEAFF	TGCAGCGTTTCGAACAGGGGAAATAAGGACACTGAAGCTTTCTTT
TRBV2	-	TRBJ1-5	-	CASSEGAANQPQHF	TGTGCCAGCAGTGAGGGGGCCGCCAATCAGCCCCAGCATTTT
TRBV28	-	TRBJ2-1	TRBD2	CASSKIAGGSYNEQFF	TGTGCCAGCAGTAAAATAGCGGGGGGCTCCTACAATGAGCAGTTCTTC
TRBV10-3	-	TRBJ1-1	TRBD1	CAISDDRDNTEAFF	TGTGCCATCAGTGACGACAGGGACAACACTGAAGCTTTCTTT
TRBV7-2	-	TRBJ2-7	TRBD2	CASSLGSGRLPYEQYF	TGTGCCAGCAGCTTAGGTAGCGGGAGACTCCCCTACGAGCAGTACTTC
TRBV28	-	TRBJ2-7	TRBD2	CASIPGGGLRAKEQYF	TGTGCCAGCATCCCCGGGGGGGGACTCCGAGCGAAAGAGCAGTACTTC
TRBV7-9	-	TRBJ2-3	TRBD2	CASSLTSGTDTQYF	TGTGCCAGCAGCTTAACTAGCGGGACAGATACGCAGTATTTT
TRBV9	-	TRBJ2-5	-	CASSGSGSGETQYF	TGTGCCAGCAGCGGGAGTGGGTCGGGAGAGACCCAGTACTTC
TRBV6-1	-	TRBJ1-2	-	CASSEAPQGSYGYTF	TGTGCCAGCAGTGAAGCTCCTCAGGGAAGCTATGGCTACACCTTC
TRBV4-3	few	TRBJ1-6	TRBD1	CASSQDLGQTLRTLHF	TGCGCCAGCAGCCAAGATTTGGGACAGACATTGAGGACCCTCCACTTT
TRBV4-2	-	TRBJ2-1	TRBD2	CASSQDLAGYEQFF	TGTGCCAGCAGCCAAGACCTAGCGGGATATGAGCAGTTCTTC
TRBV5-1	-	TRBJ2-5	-	CASSFTPARQETQYF	TGCGCCAGCAGCTTCACCCCAGCGCGCCAAGAGACCCAGTACTTC
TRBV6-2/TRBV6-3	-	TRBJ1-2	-	CASSHDRYGYTF	TGTGCCAGCAGTCACGACAGATATGGCTACACCTTC
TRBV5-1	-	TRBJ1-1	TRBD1	CASRRGQENTEAFF	TGCGCCAGCAGACGGGGACAGGAGAACACTGAAGCTTTCTTT
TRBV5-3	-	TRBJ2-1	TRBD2	CARSPWVSGRGGGPYNEQFF	TGTGCCAGAAGCCCTTGGGTTAGCGGGAGGGGAGGGGGGCCCTACAATGAGCAGTTCTTC
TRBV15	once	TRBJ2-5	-	CATSRDSGGQETQYF	TGTGCCACCAGCAGAGATTCCGGGGGACAAGAGACCCAGTACTTC
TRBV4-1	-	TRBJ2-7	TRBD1	CASSQVWGTGSYEQYF	TGCGCCAGCAGCCAAGTTTGGGGGACAGGGTCCTACGAGCAGTACTTC
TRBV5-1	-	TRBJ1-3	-	CASSLDFPGTGNTIYF	TGCGCCAGCAGCTTGGATTTTCCAGGAACTGGAAACACCATATATTTT
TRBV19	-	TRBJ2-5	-	CASSIEPTLETQYF	TGTGCCAGTAGTATAGAACCTACGTTAGAGACCCAGTACTTC
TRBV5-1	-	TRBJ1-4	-	CASRPGSTNEKLFF	TGCGCCAGCAGACCAGGGTCAACTAATGAAAAACTGTTTTTT
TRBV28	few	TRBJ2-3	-	CASSLYSLGASTDTQYF	TGTGCCAGCAGTTTATATTCTTTGGGAGCTAGCACAGATACGCAGTATTTT
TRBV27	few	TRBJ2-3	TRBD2	CASRGLAGGPSTDTQYF	TGTGCCAGCAGGGGACTAGCGGGAGGGCCTAGCACAGATACGCAGTATTTT
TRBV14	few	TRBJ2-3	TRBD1	CASSPRQGLGTDTQYF	TGTGCCAGCAGCCCCAGACAGGGCCTAGGCACAGATACGCAGTATTTT
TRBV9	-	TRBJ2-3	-	CASSVGWTETDTQYF	TGTGCCAGCAGCGTAGGATGGACAGAGACAGATACGCAGTATTTT
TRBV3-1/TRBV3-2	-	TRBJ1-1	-	CASSFTRNTEAFF	TGTGCCAGCAGCTTTACTCGGAACACTGAAGCTTTCTTT
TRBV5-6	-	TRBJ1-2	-	CASSPRGVNYGYTF	TGTGCCAGCAGCCCCCGGGGAGTTAACTATGGCTACACCTTC
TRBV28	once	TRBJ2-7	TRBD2	CASSLSGGGIEQYF	TGTGCCAGCAGTTTATCGGGAGGGGGAATCGAGCAGTACTTC
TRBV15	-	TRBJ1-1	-	CATSRRHRDSLNTEAFF	TGTGCCACCAGCAGACGTCACAGGGATTCCCTGAACACTGAAGCTTTCTTT
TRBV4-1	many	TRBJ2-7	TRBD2	CASSQEPPGGFGSYEQYF	TGCGCCAGCAGCCAAGAACCTCCCGGGGGGTTTGGCTCCTACGAGCAGTACTTC
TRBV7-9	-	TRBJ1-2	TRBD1	CASSSGTVYGYTF	TGTGCCAGCAGCTCCGGGACAGTCTATGGCTACACCTTC
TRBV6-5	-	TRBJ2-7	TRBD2	CASSYVREGLYEQYF	TGTGCCAGCAGTTACGTGCGGGAGGGCCTCTACGAGCAGTACTTC
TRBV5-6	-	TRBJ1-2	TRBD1	CASSLGQGGLYGYTF	TGTGCCAGCAGCTTGGGACAGGGGGGCTTATATGGCTACACCTTC